A single sample gave rise to the 12 T cell receptor beta chains below, sequenced in a study of Graves' ophthalmopathy and Graves' hyperthyroidism. Amplifying from RNA transcripts, the study obtained TCR beta CDR3 regions. RT-PCR with HTBI primers came first, then second-round multiplex PCR. TCRdb ran MiXCR on the multiplex PCR reads and lists one entry per CDR3 protein. This table holds a few hundred thousand distinct CDR3 sequences, about 17% found once. Sequences were obtained from peripheral blood. These receptors were collected from a woman under 30 with Graves' ophthalmopathy.

At least ten counts were recorded for this clonotype. The chain uses TRBV5-1 and TRBJ1-1; TRBD1 might be the D (5 bases). The CDR3 contains 15 residues. Trimming took 4 bases from V and 4 from J, leaving 17 bases between them. CDR1 SGHRS and CDR2 YFSETQ come from the germline V gene. In DNA form, the CDR3 reads TGCGCCAGCAGCCCGTCGACAGTGACAAGCACTGAAGCTTTCTTT. Translation gives CASSPSTVTSTEAFF. The full variable domain, its missing parts supplied by reference TRBV5-1 and TRBJ1-1, is KAGVTQTPRYLIKTRGQQVTLSCSPISGHRSVSWYQQTPGQGLQFLFEYFSETQRNKGNFPGRFSGRQFSNSRSEMNVSTLELGDSALYLCASSPSTVTSTEAFFGQGTRLTVV.

This clonotype occurred many times. The V call is TRBV6-2 or TRBV6-3, the J call TRBJ1-1; D is undetermined. Per germline, CDR1 MNHEY and CDR2 SVGEGT. The length of the CDR3 is 14 residues. With 2 bases removed from V and 5 bases from J, the gap between germline ends came to 12 bases. CDR3 loop: CASSYLGSMTEAFF. In DNA form, the CDR3 reads TGTGCCAGCAGTTACCTGGGGTCTATGACTGAAGCTTTCTTT.

This clonotype came up many times. This chain uses TRBV28 with TRBJ2-5, with 10 bases that match TRBD1. V shed 2 bases, J shed 6 bases, and the junction held 15 bases outside the gene matches. This CDR3 comprises 18 residues. Germline V gives CDR1 MDHEN, CDR2 SYDVKM. The CDR3 reads CASSLTGDRGPLPKTQYF. The DNA for the CDR3 is TGTGCCAGCAGTTTAACGGGGGACAGGGGCCCTCTCCCCAAGACCCAGTACTTC.

In its sample, this clonotype was seen once. J is TRBJ2-7 and V is TRBV6-1; D might be TRBD2 (6 bases). Looked up from germline, CDR1 is MNHNS and CDR2 is SASEGT. The V and J ends lost 7 bases and 0 bases respectively, with 13 bases between them. This CDR3 is built from 14 residues. The CDR3 protein is CASNPRESSYEQYF. The CDR3 nucleotides are TGTGCCAGCAACCCTCGGGAGAGCTCCTACGAGCAGTACTTC.

This clonotype has at least ten counts. This chain links TRBV6-1 with TRBJ2-5; D gene uncertain. The V end lost 4 bases, the J end lost 1 base, and 16 bases lay between the germline ends. The CDR3 consists of 16 residues. Per the germline V gene, CDR1 is MNHNS and CDR2 is SASEGT. The CDR3 nucleotides read TGTGCCAGCAGTGTAACCACTCTGGGTCCCCAAGAGACCCAGTACTTC. Protein product: CASSVTTLGPQETQYF.

This clonotype was recorded a few times. V usage is TRBV6-1 and J usage is TRBJ2-5; 7 bases are a match to TRBD2. Losses at the gene ends were 5 bases for V and 5 bases for J; bases not matched to a gene: 11. In germline, CDR1 is MNHNS, CDR2 SASEGT. The CDR3 runs 15 residues. CDR3 region: CASSPRAPGRETQYF. CDR3 in DNA: TGTGCCAGCAGTCCTCGGGCCCCCGGGAGGGAGACCCAGTACTTC.

This clonotype was observed a handful of times. The chain has TRBV30 and TRBJ1-5, with TRBD1 matching 9 bases. The CDR3 runs 15 residues. CDR1 GTSNPN and CDR2 SVGIG come from the germline V gene (reference sequence). Trimming cost V 4 bases and J 4 bases; bases outside gene matches: 8. This CDR3 reads CAWTTQGARNQPQHF. In DNA, the CDR3 is TGTGCCTGGACTACACAGGGGGCGCGAAATCAGCCCCAGCATTTT.

This clonotype has a count of ten or more. The chain recombines TRBV30 with TRBJ2-2, with a tentative D call TRBD2 (5 bases). V was pared by 3 bases and J by 7 bases, with 9 bases between. The CDR3 is 12 amino acids. Germline V gene data show CDR1 as GTSNPN and CDR2 as SVGIG (reference sequence). The CDR3 DNA reads as TGTGCCTGGAGGAGGGTTGGCGGGGAGCTGTTTTTT. This gives the protein CAWRRVGGELFF.

V is TRBV6-2 or TRBV6-3 and J is TRBJ2-2; 7 bases fit TRBD2. Germline V lookup: CDR1 MNHEY, CDR2 SVGEGT. CDR3 length equals 16 residues. V shed 5 bases and J 2 bases; nucleotides not matched to a gene: 8. Here the CDR3 DNA reads TGTGCCAGCAGTAGGGGAACTAGCGATAACACCGGGGAGCTGTTTTTT. This encodes CASSRGTSDNTGELFF.

This clonotype was counted many times. CDR3 amino acids: CASSPARLVLGYEQYF. The CDR3 nucleotides read TGTGCCAGCAGCCCGGCTAGACTGGTCTTAGGGTACGAGCAGTACTTC. The rearrangement joins TRBV11-1 to TRBJ2-7; no firm D call. Germline loops: CDR1 SGHAT, CDR2 FQDESV (reference sequence). The V and J ends lost 5 bases and 4 bases respectively, with 21 bases between them. The CDR3 loop spans 16 amino acids.

The chain joins TRBV2 to TRBJ1-6, with D perhaps TRBD1 (5 bases). CDR1 is SNHLY and CDR2 is FYNNEI in the germline V gene. The CDR3 length is 15 residues. Deletions cut 8 bases from V and 9 bases from J, with 20 bases between. The CDR3 spells CASGRGREFGSPLHF. The DNA of the CDR3 is TGTGCCAGCGGCCGGGGCAGGGAGTTCGGTTCACCCCTCCACTTT.

This clonotype was recorded many times. This chain connects TRBV12-3 or TRBV12-4 to TRBJ2-2, with a possible D match to TRBD1 (5 bases). Trimming took off 7 bases at V and 1 base at J, with 7 bases between the two ends. The length of the CDR3 is 13 residues. The CDR3 sequence is CASNTGNTGELFF. Here the CDR3 DNA reads TGTGCCAGCAACACAGGGAACACCGGGGAGCTGTTTTTT.